A single sample is the source of the 17 T cell receptor beta chains below, sequenced in a study of blood T cell repertoires in COVID-19. TCRdb's table, derived via immunoSEQ multiplex PCR, lists solely in-frame clones and lacks some. The repertoire includes about 320,000 clones, over 90% of them detected once, and 3.9% sits in the top ten. The sequenced material came from PBMCs or T cells enriched from blood (not recorded which). The source is a woman in her 30s who had been exposed to COVID-19.

The CDR3 reads CASSLRGLAETNTGELFF. The CDR3 DNA reads TGTGCCAGCAGCTTACGCGGACTAGCCGAGACGAACACCGGGGAGCTGTTTTTT. The chain recombines TRBV7-9 with TRBJ2-2; 8 positions match TRBD2. Germline trimming cut 2 bases from V and 0 bases from J; bases unmatched to any gene: 8. The CDR3 runs 18 residues. Per the germline V gene, CDR1 is SEHNR and CDR2 is FQNEAQ (reference sequence). The full variable domain, completed using reference TRBV7-9 and TRBJ2-2, is DTGVSQNPRHKITKRGQNVTFRCDPISEHNRLYWYRQTLGQGPEFLTYFQNEAQLEKSRLLSDRFSAERPKGSFSTLEIQRTEQGDSAMYLCASSLRGLAETNTGELFFGEGSRLTVL.

The V and J genes are TRBV6-2 or TRBV6-3 and TRBJ1-6; 8 bases map to TRBD1. The V and J ends lost 6 bases and 7 bases, in that order; junction bases with no gene match: 5. The germline CDR1 and CDR2 sequences are MNHEY and SVGEGT. This CDR3 is 14 amino acids long. CDR3 region: CASSLTGENSPLHF. Written as DNA, the CDR3 is TGTGCCAGCAGCCTGACAGGGGAAAATTCACCCCTCCACTTT.

The V call is TRBV29-1, the J call TRBJ1-1; D is ambiguous. The V gene lost 4 bases and the J gene lost 5 bases, with 11 bases spanning the gap. The CDR3 sequence is 12 residues long. Germline CDR1 is SQVTM and CDR2 is ANQGSEA. CDR3 nucleotide sequence: TGCAGCGTTGCCGCGGCAAAAACTGAAGCTTTCTTT. Its translation is CSVAAAKTEAFF.

CDR3 sequence: CASSVGDSGTGGNTEAFF. The CDR3 DNA reads as TGTGCCAGCAGCGTAGGTGACTCAGGGACAGGGGGCAACACTGAAGCTTTCTTT. V usage is TRBV9 and J usage is TRBJ1-1, with 12 bases aligning to TRBD1. This CDR3 spans 18 amino acids. The junction had 8 bases not matched to a gene; V was cut back by 0 bases and J by 2 bases. CDR1 is SGDLS, CDR2 YYNGEE, per germline.

The V call is TRBV9, the J call TRBJ2-1, with TRBD1 as a possible D gene (6 bases). Trimming removed 0 bases at V and 4 bases at J, with 11 bases between. The V gene's germline CDR1 is SGDLS and CDR2 YYNGEE. CDR3 length: 15 residues. In nucleotides, the CDR3 is TGTGCCAGCAGCGTAGATGGGGGCCGGTACAATGAGCAGTTCTTC. Encoded protein: CASSVDGGRYNEQFF. Looking up the rest from reference TRBV9 and TRBJ2-1 gives the full variable domain: DSGVTQTPKHLITATGQRVTLRCSPRSGDLSVYWYQQSLDQGLQFLIQYYNGEERAKGNILERFSAQQFPDLHSELNLSSLELGDSALYFCASSVDGGRYNEQFFGPGTRLTVL.

The chain has TRBV14 and TRBJ1-1; D call uncertain. The CDR3 spans 12 residues. Germline loops: CDR1 SGHDN, CDR2 FVKESK. V dropped 1 base and J dropped 4 bases, with 4 bases sitting between them. For the CDR3, the DNA is TGTGCCAGCAGCCAAGCTTTCACTGAAGCTTTCTTT. Translating it yields CASSQAFTEAFF.

V gene TRBV4-2 combines with J gene TRBJ2-7, with TRBD1 as a possible D gene (6 bases). Germline assignment: CDR1 LGHNA and CDR2 YNFKEQ. The ends were cut back, 0 bases at V and 1 base at J, with 13 bases in the middle. There are 16 residues in the CDR3. The CDR3: CASSQELVQGSYEQYF. As DNA, the CDR3 is TGTGCCAGCAGCCAAGAATTGGTCCAGGGGTCCTACGAGCAGTACTTC.

V and J are TRBV29-1 and TRBJ1-1, with 8 bases identical to TRBD1. Germline V lookup: CDR1 SQVTM, CDR2 ANQGSEA. The V gene end was trimmed by 4 bases and the J gene end by 4 bases; junction bases not matched to a gene: 8. This CDR3 comprises 14 residues. This CDR3 is CSVVGQGAGTEAFF. CDR3 bases: TGCAGCGTTGTCGGACAGGGAGCTGGCACTGAAGCTTTCTTT.

This chain connects TRBV6-5 to TRBJ1-3; D call uncertain. Looked up from germline, CDR1 is MNHEY and CDR2 is SVGAGI. The CDR3 is made up of 14 amino acids. The V gene lost 2 bases and the J gene lost 6 bases, with 11 bases spanning the gap. Written as DNA, the CDR3 is TGTGCCAGCAGTTACGCCGCCGGGGAAAACACCATATATTTT. It is translated as CASSYAAGENTIYF.

The rearrangement links TRBV19 to TRBJ2-3; D might be TRBD1 (6 bases). The CDR3 runs to 16 residues. V was trimmed by 5 bases and J by 2 bases, leaving 17 bases between them. Looked up from germline, CDR1 is LNHDA and CDR2 is SQIVND (reference sequence). The DNA of the CDR3 is TGTGCCAGTAGTCCCCGCCAGGGGTCCTTCACAGATACGCAGTATTTT. Translation: CASSPRQGSFTDTQYF.

The rearrangement joins TRBV27 to TRBJ2-6, with 10 nucleotides matching TRBD1. The length of the CDR3 is 18 residues. Germline V gene data show CDR1 as MNHEY and CDR2 as SMNVEV (reference sequence). J gave up 0 bases and V 2 bases, and 4 bases lay outside the gene matches. CDR3 protein: CASSLRDRGISGANVLTF. In nucleotides, the CDR3 is TGTGCCAGCAGTTTAAGGGACAGGGGAATCTCTGGGGCCAACGTCCTGACTTTC.

CDR3 sequence: CASSQGRRGRAIHEQFF. CDR3 nucleotides: TGCGCCAGCAGCCAAGGGAGGCGGGGGCGAGCAATCCATGAGCAGTTCTTC. The chain is built from TRBV4-1 and TRBJ2-1, with D possibly matching TRBD2 (7 bases). CDR3 length: 17 residues. Between the trimmed V and J ends, which lost 1 base and 8 bases, there was a span of 21 bases. CDR1 and CDR2 (germline): MGHRA, YSYEKL.

The chain employs TRBV7-2 and TRBJ1-2, with 8 bases fitting TRBD1. The CDR3 length is 14 residues. The germline gives CDR1 SGHTA, CDR2 FQGNSA. V lost 3 bases to trimming and J lost 1 base; unmatched junction nucleotides: 1. CDR3 sequence (DNA): TGTGCCAGCAGCTTGACAGGGGTTAACTATGGCTACACCTTC. Translating gives CASSLTGVNYGYTF. Filled out from reference TRBV7-2 and TRBJ1-2, the complete variable domain reads GAGVSQSPSNKVTEKGKDVELRCDPISGHTALYWYRQSLGQGLEFLIYFQGNSAPDKSGLPSDRFSAERTGGSVSTLTIQRTQQEDSAVYLCASSLTGVNYGYTFGSGTRLTVV.

This clone was seen once. The sample contains more than one DNA sequence encoding this CDR3. V usage is TRBV19 and J usage is TRBJ1-2; 9 nucleotides agree with TRBD1. CDR3 length: 14 amino acids. Germline assignment: CDR1 LNHDA and CDR2 SQIVND (reference sequence). Trimming at V came to 6 bases and at J to 3 bases, leaving 5 bases not matched to a gene. CDR3 coding DNA: TGTGCCAGTAGCCCGGGACAGGGTGACTATGGCTACACCTTC. Encoded protein: CASSPGQGDYGYTF.

The gene calls are TRBV5-5 and TRBJ2-7; tentative D call: TRBD2 (6 bases). V lost 4 bases, J lost 9 bases, and 17 bases lay in between. The CDR3 covers 13 residues. Germline CDR1 is SGHKS and CDR2 is YYEKEE (reference sequence). CDR3 sequence: CASSLGRGFVQYF. The CDR3 nucleotides are TGTGCCAGCAGCCTGGGGCGGGGTTTTGTGCAGTACTTC.

The J gene is TRBJ2-3, the V gene TRBV3-1 (or the pseudogene TRBV3-2); D may be TRBD1 (5 bases). Per the germline V gene, CDR1 is LGHDT and CDR2 is YNNKEL (reference sequence). The V end was cut by 1 base, the J end by 8 bases, with 19 bases between. This CDR3 comprises 16 residues. CDR3 in DNA: TGTGCCAGCAGCCAAGTTGGGGCTCTTGGACAAGGTACGCAGTATTTT. Protein sequence: CASSQVGALGQGTQYF.

The chain joins TRBV19 to TRBJ2-7; 8 bases are shared with TRBD1. V trimming: 5 bases; J trimming: 1 base; junction bases outside the gene matches: 7. The germline CDR1 and CDR2 sequences are LNHDA and SQIVND (reference sequence). The CDR3 spans 15 residues. The CDR3 nucleotides read TGTGCCAGTAGTTCCCCCCGACAGGGGTCCTACGAGCAGTACTTC. It translates to CASSSPRQGSYEQYF.